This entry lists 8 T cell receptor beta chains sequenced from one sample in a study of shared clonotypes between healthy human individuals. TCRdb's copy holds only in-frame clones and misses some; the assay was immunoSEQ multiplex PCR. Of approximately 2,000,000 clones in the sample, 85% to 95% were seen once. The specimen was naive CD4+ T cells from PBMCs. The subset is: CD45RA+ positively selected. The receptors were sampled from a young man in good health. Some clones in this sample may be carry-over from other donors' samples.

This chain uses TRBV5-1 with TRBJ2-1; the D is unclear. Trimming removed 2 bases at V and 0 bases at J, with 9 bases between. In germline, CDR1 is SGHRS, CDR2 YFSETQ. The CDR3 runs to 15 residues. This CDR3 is CASSFSPSSYNEQFF. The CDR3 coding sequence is TGCGCCAGCAGCTTCTCGCCAAGCTCCTACAATGAGCAGTTCTTC.

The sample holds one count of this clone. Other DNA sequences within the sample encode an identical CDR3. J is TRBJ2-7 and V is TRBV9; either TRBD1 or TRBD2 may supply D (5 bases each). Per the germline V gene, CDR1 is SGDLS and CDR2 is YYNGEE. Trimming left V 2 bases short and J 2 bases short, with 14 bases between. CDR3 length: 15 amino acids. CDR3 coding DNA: TGTGCCAGCAGCGTCGCCGGGACCGGTACCTACGAGCAGTACTTC. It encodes CASSVAGTGTYEQYF.

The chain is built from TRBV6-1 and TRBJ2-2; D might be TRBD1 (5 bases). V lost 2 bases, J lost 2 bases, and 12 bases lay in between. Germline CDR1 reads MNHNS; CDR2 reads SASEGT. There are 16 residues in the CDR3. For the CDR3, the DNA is TGTGCCAGCAGTGAACACAGGAGCCCCAACACCGGGGAGCTGTTTTTT. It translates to CASSEHRSPNTGELFF.

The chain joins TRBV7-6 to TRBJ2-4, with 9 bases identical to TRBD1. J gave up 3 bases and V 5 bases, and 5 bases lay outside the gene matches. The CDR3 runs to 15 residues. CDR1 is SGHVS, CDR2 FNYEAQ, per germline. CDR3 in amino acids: CASSARQGVKNIQYF. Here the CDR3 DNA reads TGTGCCAGCAGCGCGCGACAGGGGGTCAAAAACATTCAGTACTTC.

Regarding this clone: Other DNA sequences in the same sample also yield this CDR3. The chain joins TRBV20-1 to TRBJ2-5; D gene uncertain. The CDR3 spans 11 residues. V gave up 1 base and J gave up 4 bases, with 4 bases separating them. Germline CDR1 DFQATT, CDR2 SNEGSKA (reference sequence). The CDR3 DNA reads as TGCAGTGCTAGAGTTCGAGAGACCCAGTACTTC. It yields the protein CSARVRETQYF.

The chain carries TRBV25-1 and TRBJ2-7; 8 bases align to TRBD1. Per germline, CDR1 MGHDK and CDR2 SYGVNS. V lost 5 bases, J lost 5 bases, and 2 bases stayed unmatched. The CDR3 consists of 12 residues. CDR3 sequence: CASSPRGHEQYF. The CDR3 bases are TGTGCCAGCAGTCCCAGGGGGCACGAGCAGTACTTC.

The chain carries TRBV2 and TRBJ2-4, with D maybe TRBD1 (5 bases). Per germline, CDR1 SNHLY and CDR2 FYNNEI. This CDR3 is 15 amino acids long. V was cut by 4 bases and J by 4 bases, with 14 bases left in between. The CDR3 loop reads CASSGQSDRKNIQYF. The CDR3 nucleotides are TGTGCCAGCAGTGGACAGTCAGATCGAAAAAACATTCAGTACTTC.

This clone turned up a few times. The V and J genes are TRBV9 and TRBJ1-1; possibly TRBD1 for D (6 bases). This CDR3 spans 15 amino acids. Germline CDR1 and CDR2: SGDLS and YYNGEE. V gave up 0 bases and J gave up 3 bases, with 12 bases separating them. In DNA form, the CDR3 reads TGTGCCAGCAGCGTAGTCGATGCAGGGGACACTGAAGCTTTCTTT. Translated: CASSVVDAGDTEAFF.